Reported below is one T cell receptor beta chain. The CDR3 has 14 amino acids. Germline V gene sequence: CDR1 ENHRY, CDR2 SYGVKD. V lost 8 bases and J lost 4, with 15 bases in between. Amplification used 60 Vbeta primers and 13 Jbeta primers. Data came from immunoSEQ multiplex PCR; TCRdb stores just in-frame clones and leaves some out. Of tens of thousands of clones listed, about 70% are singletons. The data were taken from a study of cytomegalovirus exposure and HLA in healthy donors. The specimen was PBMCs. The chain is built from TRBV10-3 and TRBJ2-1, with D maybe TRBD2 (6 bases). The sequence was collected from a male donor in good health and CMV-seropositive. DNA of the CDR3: TGTGCCATCCTCCCCTTGGGACTGTACAATGAGCAGTTCTTC. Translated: CAILPLGLYNEQFF.